Described below is a single TCR beta chain sequence and its context. Its antigen is unknown. Vbeta (60) and Jbeta (13) primers were used in the PCR. Sequencing was performed with immunoSEQ multiplex PCR; in TCRdb, only in-frame clones are kept and a portion is missing. The sample shows approximately 150,000 clones, around 10% of them seen only once. These data come from a study of cytomegalovirus exposure and HLA in healthy donors. Whole-study findings and limits: In a later analysis, donors in an Asian-associated ancestry cluster reportedly had fewer N-insertions in productive TCRs than the cohort mean. The listing of roughly 160 TCR beta chains classed them as cytomegalovirus-associated. Upon later analysis, HLA-associated TCR beta chains proved more clonally expanded than other, equally common chains. About 87% or about 30% of the time was how often most TCR beta V segments were productive, according to an earlier analysis.

Germline CDR1 reads SGHTA; CDR2 reads FQGNSA. The CDR3 loop spans 15 amino acids. Trimming stripped 1 base from V and 3 bases from J, with 13 bases between. This rearrangement joins TRBV7-2 to TRBJ2-7; D uncertain. Material: PBMCs. The TCR sequence derives from a male donor in good health and CMV-seronegative. The DNA for the CDR3 is TGTGCCAGCAGCTTAGTTATGGGCAGCAACTACGAGCAGTACTTC. This sequence encodes CASSLVMGSNYEQYF.